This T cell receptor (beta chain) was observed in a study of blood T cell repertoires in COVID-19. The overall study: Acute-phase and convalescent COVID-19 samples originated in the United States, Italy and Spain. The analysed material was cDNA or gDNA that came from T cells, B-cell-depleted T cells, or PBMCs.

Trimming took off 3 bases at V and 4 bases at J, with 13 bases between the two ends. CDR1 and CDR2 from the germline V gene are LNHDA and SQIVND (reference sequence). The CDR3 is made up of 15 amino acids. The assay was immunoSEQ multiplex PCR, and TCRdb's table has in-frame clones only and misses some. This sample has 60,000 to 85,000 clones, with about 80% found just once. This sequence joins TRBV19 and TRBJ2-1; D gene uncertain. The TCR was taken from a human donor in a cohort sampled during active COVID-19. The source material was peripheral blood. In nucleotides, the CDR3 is TGTGCCAGTAGTATGACTGGCGGAAGATACAATGAGCAGTTCTTC. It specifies CASSMTGGRYNEQFF. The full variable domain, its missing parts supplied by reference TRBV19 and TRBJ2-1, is DGGITQSPKYLFRKEGQNVTLSCEQNLNHDAMYWYRQDPGQGLRLIYYSQIVNDFQKGDIAEGYSVSREKKESFPLTVTSAQKNPTAFYLCASSMTGGRYNEQFFGPGTRLTVL.